Listed here is a single T cell receptor beta chain. What it recognizes is unknown. The source of the sample is a study of cytomegalovirus exposure and HLA in healthy donors. The study's findings and limits: In a later analysis, TCR beta V- and J-gene trimming was associated with a missense DCLRE1C variant. Follow-up analysis found HLA locus-dependent TCR association rates, highest for DRB1 and lowest for HLA-C. There were some public TCRs occurring in many donors, but most TCR sequences were rare.

A multiplex PCR was run with 60 Vbeta primers and 13 Jbeta primers. Authors' data handling: There were about 86 million unique TCR beta chains by a later count, and 10 million to 12 million of them were shared. The method was immunoSEQ multiplex PCR; TCRdb's version includes in-frame clones alone and lacks a portion of them. The V and J calls and clone size come from that table; D and trimming were worked out from the DNA. The listing records around 46,000 clones. This CDR3 contains 16 residues. J gave up 0 bases and V 1 base, and 6 bases lay outside the gene matches. The germline V gene has CDR1 MGHDK and CDR2 SYGVNS.

The sequence derives from a woman between 35 and 50 years old in good health and CMV-seronegative. The sequenced sample consisted of PBMCs. The rearrangement links TRBV25-1 to TRBJ2-7; 7 bases align to TRBD2. DNA of the CDR3: TGTGCCAGCAGTGAATGGAACGGGGGGAGCTCCTACGAGCAGTACTTC. It specifies CASSEWNGGSSYEQYF.